The 8 T cell receptor beta chains below were found in one sample sequenced in a study of cytomegalovirus exposure and HLA in healthy donors. PCR was performed using 60 Vbeta and 13 Jbeta primers. Only in-frame clones appear in the TCRdb table, and some are missing; sequencing was by immunoSEQ multiplex PCR. The sample records 190,000 or so clones, about 80% being singletons. The sequenced material came from PBMCs. These receptor sequences come from a woman in her fifties or sixties in good health and CMV-seropositive.

The V gene is TRBV30, the J gene TRBJ1-2; TRBD1 might be the D (6 bases). Germline CDR1 reads GTSNPN; CDR2 reads SVGIG (reference sequence). The CDR3 runs to 13 residues. Trimming stripped 0 bases from V and 4 bases from J, with 9 bases between. In nucleotides, the CDR3 is TGTGCCTGGAGTGTCGGACAGAGCTATGGCTACACCTTC. Its protein is CAWSVGQSYGYTF. Full variable domain (missing parts from reference TRBV30 and TRBJ1-2): SQTIHQWPATLVQPVGSPLSLECTVEGTSNPNLYWYRQAAGRGLQLLFYSVGIGQISSEVPQNLSASRPQDRQFILSSKKLLLSDSGFYLCAWSVGQSYGYTFGSGTRLTVV.

The sample holds a few counts of this clone. The genes are TRBV18 and TRBJ1-1; 7 bases are shared with TRBD1. The trim removed 6 bases at V and 0 bases at J, leaving 4 bases unmatched. The CDR3 totals 14 residues. CDR1 and CDR2 (germline): KGHSH, LQKENI. CDR3 bases: TGTGCCAGCTCTGTACAGGGGATGAACACTGAAGCTTTCTTT. Translation: CASSVQGMNTEAFF.

J is TRBJ2-1 and V is TRBV29-1; no reliable D call. Germline loops: CDR1 SQVTM, CDR2 ANQGSEA. CDR3 size: 12 residues. Trimming stripped 3 bases from V and 4 bases from J, with 7 bases between. The CDR3 DNA sequence: TGCAGCGTTGATTCAGCGTACAATGAGCAGTTCTTC. Its protein product is CSVDSAYNEQFF.

J is TRBJ1-2 and V is TRBV10-3; 7 nucleotides line up with TRBD1. Germline V lookup: CDR1 ENHRY, CDR2 SYGVKD. Losses at the gene ends were 6 bases for V and 8 bases for J; bases not matched to a gene: 9. This CDR3 region has 13 residues. CDR3 bases: TGTGCCATCAGGGGGGACAGCTCACGGGGCTACACCTTC. This translates into CAIRGDSSRGYTF.

This chain connects TRBV5-4 to TRBJ1-2, with no clear D. Germline CDR1 is SGHNT and CDR2 is YYREEE (reference sequence). The CDR3 loop spans 15 amino acids. Trimming took off 5 bases at V and 4 bases at J, with 18 bases between the two ends. The CDR3 DNA reads as TGTGCCAGCAGTTCAGCAGGACTTCTCTCCTATGGCTACACCTTC. Translation gives CASSSAGLLSYGYTF.

The chain couples TRBV19 to TRBJ1-3, with a weak D call TRBD1 (5 bases). V lost 5 bases and J lost 0, with 11 bases in between. In germline, CDR1 is LNHDA, CDR2 SQIVND (reference sequence). The CDR3 has 15 amino acids. The chain's CDR3 is CASSPGQGSGNTIYF. DNA of the CDR3: TGTGCCAGTAGTCCAGGACAAGGCTCTGGAAACACCATATATTTT.

V is TRBV5-5 and J is TRBJ2-3, with D tentatively TRBD2 (5 bases). Germline V gene lookup returns CDR1 SGHKS and CDR2 YYEKEE (reference sequence). V dropped 2 bases and J dropped 5 bases, with 9 bases sitting between them. The CDR3 runs 13 residues. CDR3 sequence reads: CASSLLVIDTQYF. The CDR3 DNA reads as TGTGCCAGCAGCTTACTAGTGATAGATACGCAGTATTTT.

The chain joins TRBV28 to TRBJ2-2, with 10 nucleotides matching TRBD1. J was trimmed by 4 bases and V by 6 bases; bases with no gene match: 11. Germline CDR1 is MDHEN and CDR2 is SYDVKM. The CDR3 is made up of 17 amino acids. In DNA, the CDR3 is TGTGCCAGCAGCCTCTGGGACAGGGGATCCAGCACCGGGGAGCTGTTTTTT. It codes for CASSLWDRGSSTGELFF.